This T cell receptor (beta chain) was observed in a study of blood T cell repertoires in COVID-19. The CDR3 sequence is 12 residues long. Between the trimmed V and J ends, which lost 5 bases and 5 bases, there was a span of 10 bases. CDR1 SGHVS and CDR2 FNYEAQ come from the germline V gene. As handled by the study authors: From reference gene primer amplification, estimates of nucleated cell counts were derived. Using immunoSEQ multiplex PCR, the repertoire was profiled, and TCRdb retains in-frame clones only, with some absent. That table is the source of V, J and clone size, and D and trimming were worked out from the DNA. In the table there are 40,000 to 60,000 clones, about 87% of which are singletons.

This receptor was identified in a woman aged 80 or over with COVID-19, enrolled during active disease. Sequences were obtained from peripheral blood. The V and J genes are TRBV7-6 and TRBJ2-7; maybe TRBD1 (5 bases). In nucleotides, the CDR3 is TGTGCCAGCAGCCCGGACACTCACGAGCAGTACTTC. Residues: CASSPDTHEQYF.